These 12 T cell receptor beta chains were all obtained from the same sample, sequenced in a study of blood T cell repertoires in COVID-19. The data were produced by immunoSEQ multiplex PCR, yet TCRdb's version contains in-frame clones alone and is incomplete. The table lists 70,000 to 95,000 clones, roughly four fifths of them singletons. The sequencing sample was made of peripheral blood. The receptors stem from a human donor in a cohort sampled during active COVID-19.

This clone has just a few counts. The chain combines TRBV5-6 with TRBJ1-1; D not certain. V shed 4 bases and J shed 0 bases, with 13 bases lying between them. The CDR3 is made up of 15 amino acids. CDR1 is SGHDT and CDR2 is YYEEEE in the germline V gene. This CDR3 is CASSPLQKVNTEAFF. CDR3 in DNA: TGTGCCAGCAGCCCCCTGCAGAAAGTGAACACTGAAGCTTTCTTT.

The J gene is TRBJ2-5, the V gene TRBV18; D not resolved. V lost 1 base to trimming and J lost 5 bases, with 8 bases between them. The CDR3 sequence is 13 residues long. CDR1 is KGHSH and CDR2 is LQKENI in the germline V gene. CDR3 coding DNA: TGTGCCAGCTCACCACGCATGAGTGAGACCCAGTACTTC. This translates into CASSPRMSETQYF. The entire variable domain, with the rest obtained from reference TRBV18 and TRBJ2-5, is as follows: NAGVMQNPRHLVRRRGQEARLRCSPMKGHSHVYWYRQLPEEGLKFMVYLQKENIIDESGMPKERFSAEFPKEGPSILRIQQVVRGDSAAYFCASSPRMSETQYFGPGTRLLVL.

The J gene is TRBJ2-7, the V gene TRBV5-4, with D tentatively TRBD1 (6 bases). This CDR3 region has 14 residues. Trimming left V 2 bases short and J 6 bases short, with 15 bases between. Germline CDR1 SGHNT, CDR2 YYREEE (reference sequence). CDR3 nucleotides: TGTGCCAGCAGCTTTGCAGGGGAAGCGCGCGAGCAGTACTTC. It yields the protein CASSFAGEAREQYF.

This clone was detected once. The chain employs TRBV3-1 (or the pseudogene TRBV3-2) and TRBJ1-5; no definite D call. Deletions cut 1 base from V and 4 bases from J, with 5 bases between. In germline, CDR1 is LGHDT, CDR2 YNNKEL (reference sequence). The CDR3 is 13 amino acids. The CDR3 loop reads CASSQGANQPQHF. CDR3 DNA: TGTGCCAGCAGCCAAGGGGCTAATCAGCCCCAGCATTTT.

A few counts support this clone. The chain joins TRBV27 to TRBJ2-2, with D possibly matching TRBD2 (6 bases). Trimming cost V 6 bases and J 5 bases, with 16 bases left between them. The CDR3 contains 15 residues. Germline V CDR1 and CDR2: MNHEY, SMNVEV (reference sequence). CDR3 protein: CASRPGRGGTGELFF. The CDR3 bases are TGTGCCAGCAGGCCGGGACGGGGAGGAACCGGGGAGCTGTTTTTT.

The gene calls are TRBV7-9 and TRBJ1-1, with D tentatively TRBD1 (6 bases). With 1 base removed from V and 6 bases from J, the gap between germline ends came to 9 bases. Germline CDR1 SEHNR, CDR2 FQNEAQ (reference sequence). The length of the CDR3 is 13 residues. CDR3 in amino acids: CASSLEQGSEAFF. The CDR3 nucleotides are TGTGCCAGCAGCTTAGAACAGGGTTCTGAAGCTTTCTTT.

The V gene is TRBV11-2, the J gene TRBJ2-2; D may be TRBD2 (5 bases). Germline lookup yields CDR1 SGHAT and CDR2 FQNNGV. CDR3 length equals 14 residues. Trimming removed 1 base at V and 3 bases at J, with 6 bases between. The CDR3 sequence: CASSLVAYTGELFF. In DNA, the CDR3 is TGTGCCAGCAGCTTAGTAGCGTACACCGGGGAGCTGTTTTTT.

The J gene is TRBJ1-6, the V gene TRBV5-6; 10 bases fit TRBD1. Per germline, CDR1 SGHDT and CDR2 YYEEEE. V dropped 3 bases and J dropped 9; count of bases not matched to a gene: 9. The CDR3 totals 16 residues. CDR3 residues: CASSYRDRGKGSPLHF. The CDR3 region has the DNA TGTGCCAGCAGCTACCGGGACAGGGGTAAAGGTTCACCCCTCCACTTT.

The V gene is TRBV7-9, the J gene TRBJ2-7, with TRBD1 identical over 7 bases. Germline assignment: CDR1 SEHNR and CDR2 FQNEAQ (reference sequence). The V and J ends lost 3 bases and 0 bases, in that order; junction bases with no gene match: 5. The CDR3 length is 15 residues. The CDR3 DNA follows: TGTGCCAGCAGCTTTTACAGGGGACACTCCTACGAGCAGTACTTC. This translates into CASSFYRGHSYEQYF.

This clone has just a few counts. The chain carries TRBV7-9 and TRBJ2-7; perhaps TRBD2 as D (7 bases). The CDR3 has 13 residues. In germline, CDR1 is SEHNR, CDR2 FQNEAQ (reference sequence). V gave up 8 bases and J gave up 3 bases, with 14 bases separating them. The CDR3 loop reads CASSGGLFYEQYF. The CDR3 coding sequence is TGTGCCAGCTCCGGGGGGCTCTTCTACGAGCAGTACTTC.

J is TRBJ2-1 and V is TRBV2, with 13 positions matching TRBD2. The germline gives CDR1 SNHLY, CDR2 FYNNEI. This CDR3 has 16 residues. V shed 7 bases, J shed 5 bases, and the junction held 8 bases outside the gene matches. CDR3 protein: CASTGLAGVINNEQFF. CDR3 DNA: TGTGCCAGCACCGGACTAGCGGGGGTCATTAACAATGAGCAGTTCTTC.

The chain recombines TRBV3-1 (or the pseudogene TRBV3-2) with TRBJ2-7; D is perhaps TRBD2 (7 bases). The V end was cut by 4 bases, the J end by 12 bases, with 16 bases between. The CDR3 loop spans 12 amino acids. Germline CDR1 is LGHDT and CDR2 is YNNKEL (reference sequence). In nucleotides, the CDR3 is TGTGCCAGCAGCCCCGGGCGGGCGGGGGCGTACTTC. Protein: CASSPGRAGAYF.